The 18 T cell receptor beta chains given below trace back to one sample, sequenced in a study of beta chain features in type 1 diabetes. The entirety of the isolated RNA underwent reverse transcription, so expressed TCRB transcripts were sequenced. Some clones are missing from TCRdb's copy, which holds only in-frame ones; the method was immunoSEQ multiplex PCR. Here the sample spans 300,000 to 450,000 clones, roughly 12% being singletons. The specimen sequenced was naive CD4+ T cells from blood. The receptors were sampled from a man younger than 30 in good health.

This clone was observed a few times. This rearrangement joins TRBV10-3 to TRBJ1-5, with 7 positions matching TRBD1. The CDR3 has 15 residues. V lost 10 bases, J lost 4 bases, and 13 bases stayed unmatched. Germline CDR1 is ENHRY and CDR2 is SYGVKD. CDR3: CATHSTGQLNQPQHF. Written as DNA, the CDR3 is TGTGCCACCCACTCCACGGGACAGCTAAATCAGCCCCAGCATTTT.

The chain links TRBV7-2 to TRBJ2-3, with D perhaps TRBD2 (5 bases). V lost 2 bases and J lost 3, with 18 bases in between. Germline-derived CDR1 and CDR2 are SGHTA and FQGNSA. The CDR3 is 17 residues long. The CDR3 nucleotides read TGTGCCAGCAGCTTACAGAGTGGCGGAGGACGTACAGATACGCAGTATTTT. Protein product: CASSLQSGGGRTDTQYF.

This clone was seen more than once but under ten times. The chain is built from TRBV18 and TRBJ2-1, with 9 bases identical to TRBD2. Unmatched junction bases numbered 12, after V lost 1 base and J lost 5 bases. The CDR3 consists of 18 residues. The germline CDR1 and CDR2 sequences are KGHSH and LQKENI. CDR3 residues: CASSPQRAGGSRDNEQFF. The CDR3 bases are TGTGCCAGCTCACCACAGAGAGCGGGAGGCAGCCGGGACAATGAGCAGTTCTTC.

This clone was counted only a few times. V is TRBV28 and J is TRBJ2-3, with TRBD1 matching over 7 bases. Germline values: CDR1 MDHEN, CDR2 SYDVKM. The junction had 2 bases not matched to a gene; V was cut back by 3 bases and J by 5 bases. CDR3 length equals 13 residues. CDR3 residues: CASSLPGGDTQYF. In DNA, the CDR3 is TGTGCCAGCAGTTTGCCAGGGGGAGATACGCAGTATTTT.

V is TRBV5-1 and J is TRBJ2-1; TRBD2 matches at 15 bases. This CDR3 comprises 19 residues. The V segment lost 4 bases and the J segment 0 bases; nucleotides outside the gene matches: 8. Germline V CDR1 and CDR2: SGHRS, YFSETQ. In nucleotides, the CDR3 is TGCGCCAGCAGCGGGGGACTAGCGGGAGGCCGGAGCTCCTACAATGAGCAGTTCTTC. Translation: CASSGGLAGGRSSYNEQFF.

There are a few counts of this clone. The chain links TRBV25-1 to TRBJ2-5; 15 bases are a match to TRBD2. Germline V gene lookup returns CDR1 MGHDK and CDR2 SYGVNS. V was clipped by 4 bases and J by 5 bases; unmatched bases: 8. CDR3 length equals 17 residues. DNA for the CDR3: TGTGCCAGCAGTGGGGGGACTAGCGGGAGGCTGAGGGAGACCCAGTACTTC. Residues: CASSGGTSGRLRETQYF.

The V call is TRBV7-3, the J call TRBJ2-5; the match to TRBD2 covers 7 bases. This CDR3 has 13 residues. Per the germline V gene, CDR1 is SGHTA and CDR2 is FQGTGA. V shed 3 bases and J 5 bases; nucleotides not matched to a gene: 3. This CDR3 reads CASSFGGGETQYF. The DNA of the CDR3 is TGTGCCAGCAGCTTCGGGGGAGGGGAGACCCAGTACTTC. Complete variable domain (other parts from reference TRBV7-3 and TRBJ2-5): GAGVSQTPSNKVTEKGKYVELRCDPISGHTALYWYRQSLGQGPEFLIYFQGTGAADDSGLPNDRFFAVRPEGSVSTLKIQRTERGDSAVYLCASSFGGGETQYFGPGTRLLVL.

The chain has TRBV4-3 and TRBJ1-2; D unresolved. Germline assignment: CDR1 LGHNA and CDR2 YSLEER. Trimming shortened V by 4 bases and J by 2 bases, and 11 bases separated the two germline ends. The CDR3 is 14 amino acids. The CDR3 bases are TGCGCCAGCAGCCGAAGGCGGGGAAACTATGGCTACACCTTC. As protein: CASSRRRGNYGYTF.

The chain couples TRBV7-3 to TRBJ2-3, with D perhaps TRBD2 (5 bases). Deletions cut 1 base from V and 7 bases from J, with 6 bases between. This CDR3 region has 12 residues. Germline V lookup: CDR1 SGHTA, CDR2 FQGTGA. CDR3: CASSLIGNTQYF. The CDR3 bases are TGTGCCAGCAGCTTAATCGGGAATACGCAGTATTTT.

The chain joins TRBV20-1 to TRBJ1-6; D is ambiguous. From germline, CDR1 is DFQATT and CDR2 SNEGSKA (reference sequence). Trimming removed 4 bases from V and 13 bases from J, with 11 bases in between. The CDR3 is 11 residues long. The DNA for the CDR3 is TGCAGTGCTATTGCGCCGGGGCCCCTCCACTTT. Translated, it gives CSAIAPGPLHF.

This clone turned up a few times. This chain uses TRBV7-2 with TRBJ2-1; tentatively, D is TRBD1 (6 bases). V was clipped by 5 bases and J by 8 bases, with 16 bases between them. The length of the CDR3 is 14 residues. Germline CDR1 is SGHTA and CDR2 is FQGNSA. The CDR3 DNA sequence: TGTGCCAGCAGCCTCGGACAGCCCAGGGATGAGCAGTTCTTC. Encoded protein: CASSLGQPRDEQFF.

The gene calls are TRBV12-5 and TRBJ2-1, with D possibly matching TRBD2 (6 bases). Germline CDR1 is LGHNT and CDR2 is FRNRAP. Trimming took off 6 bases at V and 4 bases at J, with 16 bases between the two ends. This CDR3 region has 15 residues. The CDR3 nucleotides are TGTGCTAGTGGGGACTCCCCCGGAGGGTACAATGAGCAGTTCTTC. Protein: CASGDSPGGYNEQFF.

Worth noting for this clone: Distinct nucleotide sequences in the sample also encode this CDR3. In nucleotides, the CDR3 is TGTGCCAGCAGTTTAACAACCTACGAGCAGTACTTC. Encoded protein: CASSLTTYEQYF. The rearrangement links TRBV28 to TRBJ2-7; the D is unclear. Germline-derived CDR1 and CDR2 are MDHEN and SYDVKM. The length of the CDR3 is 12 residues. The V end lost 2 bases, the J end lost 2 bases, and 4 bases lay between the germline ends.

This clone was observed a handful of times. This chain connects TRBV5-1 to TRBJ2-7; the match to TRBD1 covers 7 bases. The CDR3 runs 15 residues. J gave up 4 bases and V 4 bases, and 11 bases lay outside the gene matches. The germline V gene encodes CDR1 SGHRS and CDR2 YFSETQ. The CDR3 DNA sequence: TGCGCCAGCAGCCAGGATCCGGGACAGCAATACGAGCAGTACTTC. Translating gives CASSQDPGQQYEQYF.

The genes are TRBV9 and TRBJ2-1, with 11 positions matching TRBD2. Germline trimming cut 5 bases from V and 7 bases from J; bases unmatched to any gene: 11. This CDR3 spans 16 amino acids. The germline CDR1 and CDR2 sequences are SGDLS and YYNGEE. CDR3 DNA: TGTGCCAGCAGTTACCCTAGCGGGAGGATCGGGAATGAGCAGTTCTTC. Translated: CASSYPSGRIGNEQFF.

This CDR3 reads CASSVRTGGATDTQYF. CDR3 coding DNA: TGTGCCAGCAGTGTACGGACAGGGGGCGCAACAGATACGCAGTATTTT. J is TRBJ2-3 and V is TRBV6-6; 11 bases agree with TRBD1. The CDR3 is 16 residues long. V trimming: 5 bases; J trimming: 3 bases; junction bases outside the gene matches: 7. CDR1 MNHNY and CDR2 SVGAGI come from the germline V gene (reference sequence).

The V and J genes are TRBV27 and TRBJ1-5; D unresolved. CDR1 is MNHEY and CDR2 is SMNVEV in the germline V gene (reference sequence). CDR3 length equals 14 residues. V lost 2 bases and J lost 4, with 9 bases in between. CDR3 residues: CASSLTVGNQPQHF. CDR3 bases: TGTGCCAGCAGTTTAACCGTCGGGAATCAGCCCCAGCATTTT.

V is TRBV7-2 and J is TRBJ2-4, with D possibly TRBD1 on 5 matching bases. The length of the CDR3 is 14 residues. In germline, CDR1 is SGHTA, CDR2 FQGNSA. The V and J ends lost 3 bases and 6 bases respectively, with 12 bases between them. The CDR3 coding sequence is TGTGCCAGCAGCTTGTGGGGCCGCGGAAACATTCAGTACTTC. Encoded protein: CASSLWGRGNIQYF.